The clone carrying this T cell receptor beta chain was seen only a few times. Its cognate antigen is unknown. The sequenced template was cDNA made from the entire isolated RNA. Sequencing was performed with immunoSEQ multiplex PCR; in TCRdb, only in-frame clones are kept and a portion is missing. This repertoire shows 640,000 or so clones, around 15% found once; its top ten account for 0.03% to 0.04%. The sample comes from a study of beta chain features in type 1 diabetes. Trimming shortened V by 1 base and J by 6 bases, and 10 bases separated the two germline ends. CDR1 and CDR2 from the germline V gene are SGHNT and YENEEA. This CDR3 comprises 14 residues. Study conclusions and caveats: PCR might favor shorter templates, but any such skew would affect patients and controls equally. Significant though moderate, a shortening of TCRB CDR3s appeared in all four CD4+ subsets of Type 1 diabetes patients. Fewer insertions but more deletions were seen at VDJ junctions in type 1 diabetes patients. Comparison showed that naive, central memory and Treg TCRB repertoires appeared more similar among patients than among healthy donors.

The genes are TRBV11-3 and TRBJ2-1, with a weak D call TRBD2 (6 bases). The clonotype originates from a man between 18 and 29 years old with type 1 diabetes. Sequencing was carried out using naive CD4+ T cells from blood. The CDR3 sequence is CASSLAGVVNEQFF. CDR3 DNA: TGTGCCAGCAGCTTAGCGGGAGTAGTCAATGAGCAGTTCTTC. The full variable domain, completed using reference TRBV11-3 and TRBJ2-1, is EAGVVQSPRYKIIEKKQPVAFWCNPISGHNTLYWYLQNLGQGPELLIRYENEEAVDDSQLPKDRFSAERLKGVDSTLKIQPAELGDSAVYLCASSLAGVVNEQFFGPGTRLTVL.